This T cell receptor beta chain was recorded in a study of lymphopenia after photon versus proton radiotherapy. The study, taken as a whole, reports: Oligoclonal CD8+ Temra expansion after nadir drove photon patients' diversity drop. Photon-treated patients lost naive T cells and TCR diversity; proton-treated stayed stable.

To note about this clone: Its antigen remains unidentified.

Trimming shortened V by 6 bases and J by 7 bases, and 18 bases separated the two germline ends. The germline gives CDR1 MNHEY, CDR2 SVGAGI. This CDR3 spans 15 amino acids. Assay used: immunoSEQ multiplex PCR; TCRdb lists only in-frame clones, some missing. Of 150,000 to 200,000 clones detected, 80% to 90% appear once; the ten largest clones hold roughly 4.7%. The source was peripheral blood, collected from a patient treated with photon-based radiotherapy. This TCR was sampled from a man over 45 with gastric cancer. This sequence joins TRBV6-5 and TRBJ1-4; D may be TRBD1 (5 bases). The CDR3 coding sequence is TGTGCCAGCAGGGGACTCAGGGTAGACGGTGAAAAACTGTTTTTT. Protein product: CASRGLRVDGEKLFF.